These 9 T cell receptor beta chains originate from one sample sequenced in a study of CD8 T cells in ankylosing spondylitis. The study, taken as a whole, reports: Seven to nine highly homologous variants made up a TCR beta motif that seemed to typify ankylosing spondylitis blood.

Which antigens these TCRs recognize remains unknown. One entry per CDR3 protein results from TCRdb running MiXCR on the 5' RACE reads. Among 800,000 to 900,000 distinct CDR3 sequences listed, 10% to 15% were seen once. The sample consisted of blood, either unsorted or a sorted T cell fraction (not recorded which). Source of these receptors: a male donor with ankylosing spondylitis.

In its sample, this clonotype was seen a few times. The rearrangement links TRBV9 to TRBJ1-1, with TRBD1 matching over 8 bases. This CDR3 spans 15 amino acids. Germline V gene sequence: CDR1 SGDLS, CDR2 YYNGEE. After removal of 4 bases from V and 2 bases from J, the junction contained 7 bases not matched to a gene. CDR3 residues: CASSSQDRGNTEAFF. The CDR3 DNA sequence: TGTGCCAGCAGCTCACAAGACAGGGGTAACACTGAAGCTTTCTTT.

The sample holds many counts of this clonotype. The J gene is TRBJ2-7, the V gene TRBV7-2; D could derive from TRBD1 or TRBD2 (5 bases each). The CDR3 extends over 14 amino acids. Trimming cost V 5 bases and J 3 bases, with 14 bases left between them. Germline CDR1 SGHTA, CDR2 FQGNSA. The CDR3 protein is CASSTGGGGYEQYF. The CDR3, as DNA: TGTGCCAGCAGCACGGGCGGTGGGGGCTACGAGCAGTACTTC. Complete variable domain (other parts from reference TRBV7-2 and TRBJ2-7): GAGVSQSPSNKVTEKGKDVELRCDPISGHTALYWYRQSLGQGLEFLIYFQGNSAPDKSGLPSDRFSAERTGGSVSTLTIQRTQQEDSAVYLCASSTGGGGYEQYFGPGTRLTVT.

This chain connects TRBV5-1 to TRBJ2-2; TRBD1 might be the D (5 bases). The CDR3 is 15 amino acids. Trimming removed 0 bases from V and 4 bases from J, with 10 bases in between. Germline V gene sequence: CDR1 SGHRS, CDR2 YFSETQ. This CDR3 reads CASSLAGHPTGELFF. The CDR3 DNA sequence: TGCGCCAGCAGCTTGGCAGGACACCCCACCGGGGAGCTGTTTTTT.

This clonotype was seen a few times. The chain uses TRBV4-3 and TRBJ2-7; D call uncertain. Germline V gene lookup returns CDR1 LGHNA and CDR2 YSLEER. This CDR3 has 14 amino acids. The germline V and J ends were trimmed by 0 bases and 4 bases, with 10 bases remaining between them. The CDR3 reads CASSQDWMRYEQYF. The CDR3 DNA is TGCGCCAGCAGCCAAGATTGGATGAGGTACGAGCAGTACTTC.

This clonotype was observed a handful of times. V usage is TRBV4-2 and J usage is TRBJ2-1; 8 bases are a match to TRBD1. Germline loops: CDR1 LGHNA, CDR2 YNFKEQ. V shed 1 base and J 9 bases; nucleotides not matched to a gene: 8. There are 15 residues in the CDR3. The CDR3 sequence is CASSQARTGFGEQFF. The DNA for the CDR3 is TGTGCCAGCAGCCAAGCTAGGACAGGGTTCGGTGAGCAGTTCTTC.

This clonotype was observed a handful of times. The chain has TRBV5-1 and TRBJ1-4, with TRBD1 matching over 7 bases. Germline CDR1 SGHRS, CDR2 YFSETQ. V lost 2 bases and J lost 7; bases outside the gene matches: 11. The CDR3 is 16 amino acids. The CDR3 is CASSFRGGTNPEKLFF. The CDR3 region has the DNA TGCGCCAGCAGCTTTAGAGGGGGCACTAATCCTGAAAAACTGTTTTTT. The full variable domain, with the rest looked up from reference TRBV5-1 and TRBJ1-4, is KAGVTQTPRYLIKTRGQQVTLSCSPISGHRSVSWYQQTPGQGLQFLFEYFSETQRNKGNFPGRFSGRQFSNSRSEMNVSTLELGDSALYLCASSFRGGTNPEKLFFGSGTQLSVL.

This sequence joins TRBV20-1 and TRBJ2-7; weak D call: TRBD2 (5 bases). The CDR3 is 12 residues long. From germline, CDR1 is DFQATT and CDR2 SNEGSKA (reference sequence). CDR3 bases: TGCTCCCCTGACGGGGAATCCTACGAGCAGTACTTC. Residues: CSPDGESYEQYF.

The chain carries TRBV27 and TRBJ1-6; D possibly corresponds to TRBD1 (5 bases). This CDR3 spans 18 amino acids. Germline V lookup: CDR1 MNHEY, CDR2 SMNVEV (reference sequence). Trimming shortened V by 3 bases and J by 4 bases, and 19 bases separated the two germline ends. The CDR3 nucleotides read TGTGCCAGCAGTTTTTGGGGCGGTTTGGGCCAATATAATTCACCCCTCCACTTT. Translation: CASSFWGGLGQYNSPLHF.

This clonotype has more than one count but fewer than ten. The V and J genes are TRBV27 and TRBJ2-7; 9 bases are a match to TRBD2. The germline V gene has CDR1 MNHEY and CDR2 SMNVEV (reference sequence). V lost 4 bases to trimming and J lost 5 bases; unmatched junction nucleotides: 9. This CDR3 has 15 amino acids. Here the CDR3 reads CASSWVAGDANEQYF. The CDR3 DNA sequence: TGTGCCAGCAGTTGGGTAGCGGGGGACGCCAACGAGCAGTACTTC.